This is a list of T cell receptor beta chains from one sample in a study of T cells after yellow fever vaccination. TCRdb re-called the 5' RACE reads through MiXCR, storing one row per CDR3 protein. Here the sample spans about 340,000 distinct CDR3 sequences, around 13% being singletons. The specimen was CD4+ T cells sorted from PBMCs, collected 15 days after the yellow fever booster vaccination. These receptors all stem from a man in his late teens or twenties who received the YFV17D yellow fever vaccine. Both conserved end residues are part of each CDR3. The order of the fields is CDR3 protein, CDR3 DNA, clone size, J gene, D gene, V gene. D genes are given only for firm matches. Clone size is shown for a subset of rows, as once, few, many or a class of expanded clone.

CDR3 protein: CASSLAGETNVLTF; CDR3 DNA: TGCGCCAGCAGCTTGGCGGGGGAAACCAACGTCCTGACTTTC; clone size: few; J gene: TRBJ2-6; D gene: NA; V gene: TRBV5-1
CDR3 protein: CASSKFPSGTGGTQPQHF; CDR3 DNA: TGTGCCAGTAGTAAATTTCCATCCGGGACAGGGGGCACTCAGCCCCAGCATTTT; clone size: few; J gene: TRBJ1-5; D gene: TRBD1; V gene: TRBV19
CDR3 protein: CASSLRRDRSSEQYF; CDR3 DNA: TGTGCCAGCAGCTTACGTCGGGACAGGTCCTCCGAGCAGTACTTC; clone size: few; J gene: TRBJ2-7; D gene: TRBD1; V gene: TRBV7-9
CDR3 protein: CASSAAVAKNIQYF; CDR3 DNA: TGTGCCAGCAGCGCAGCGGTAGCCAAAAACATTCAGTACTTC; clone size: NA; J gene: TRBJ2-4; D gene: NA; V gene: TRBV9
CDR3 protein: CASSQAGEGYGYTF; CDR3 DNA: TGCGCCAGCAGCCAAGCCGGGGAAGGCTATGGCTACACCTTC; clone size: NA; J gene: TRBJ1-2; D gene: NA; V gene: TRBV4-3
CDR3 protein: CASTQGALGYTF; CDR3 DNA: TGTGCCAGCACCCAGGGGGCGCTTGGCTACACCTTC; clone size: NA; J gene: TRBJ1-2; D gene: TRBD1; V gene: TRBV12-3/TRBV12-4
CDR3 protein: CASTDLRGRTEAFF; CDR3 DNA: TGTGCCAGTACCGACCTGAGGGGCCGCACTGAAGCTTTCTTT; clone size: few; J gene: TRBJ1-1; D gene: NA; V gene: TRBV19
CDR3 protein: CASSKGASYNEQFF; CDR3 DNA: TGTGCCAGCAGCAAAGGAGCGTCCTACAATGAGCAGTTCTTC; clone size: few; J gene: TRBJ2-1; D gene: NA; V gene: TRBV12-3/TRBV12-4
CDR3 protein: CASSPPGVGGPYEQYF; CDR3 DNA: TGTGCCAGCTCACCCCCTGGGGTAGGGGGCCCCTACGAGCAGTACTTC; clone size: many; J gene: TRBJ2-7; D gene: TRBD1; V gene: TRBV18
CDR3 protein: CASSQGGHGNSGANVLTF; CDR3 DNA: TGCGCCAGCAGCCAGGGGGGACATGGAAACTCTGGGGCCAACGTCCTGACTTTC; clone size: NA; J gene: TRBJ2-6; D gene: NA; V gene: TRBV4-3
CDR3 protein: CASSLGRISRMAKNIQYF; CDR3 DNA: TGTGCCAGCAGTTTGGGGAGGATATCTCGAATGGCCAAAAACATTCAGTACTTC; clone size: few; J gene: TRBJ2-4; D gene: NA; V gene: TRBV12-3/TRBV12-4
CDR3 protein: CSARYQGSQETQYF; CDR3 DNA: TGCAGTGCTAGATACCAGGGGAGCCAAGAGACCCAGTACTTC; clone size: NA; J gene: TRBJ2-5; D gene: NA; V gene: TRBV20-1
CDR3 protein: CASSLVASYNEQFF; CDR3 DNA: TGCGCCAGCAGCTTGGTGGCCAGTTACAATGAGCAGTTCTTC; clone size: few; J gene: TRBJ2-1; D gene: NA; V gene: TRBV5-1
CDR3 protein: CASSTRGGETQYF; CDR3 DNA: TGTGCCAGCAGCACTCGAGGGGGAGAGACCCAGTACTTC; clone size: many; J gene: TRBJ2-5; D gene: NA; V gene: TRBV7-3
CDR3 protein: CVSRGYNEQFF; CDR3 DNA: TGTGTTTCTCGGGGTTACAATGAGCAGTTCTTC; clone size: NA; J gene: TRBJ2-1; D gene: NA; V gene: TRBV28
CDR3 protein: CASGRGRGKAGELFF; CDR3 DNA: TGTGCCAGCGGCCGGGGCAGGGGGAAGGCCGGGGAGCTGTTTTTT; clone size: NA; J gene: TRBJ2-2; D gene: TRBD1; V gene: TRBV28
CDR3 protein: CASTPQAGATYNEQFF; CDR3 DNA: TGTGCCAGCACTCCTCAAGCGGGGGCAACCTACAATGAGCAGTTCTTC; clone size: NA; J gene: TRBJ2-1; D gene: TRBD2; V gene: TRBV6-6
CDR3 protein: CASSRYPSSYNEQFF; CDR3 DNA: TGTGCCAGCAGCCGTTACCCTAGCTCCTACAATGAGCAGTTCTTC; clone size: few; J gene: TRBJ2-1; D gene: NA; V gene: TRBV3-1
CDR3 protein: CATSDSDWGRAGANVLTF; CDR3 DNA: TGTGCCACCAGTGATTCCGACTGGGGTAGGGCTGGGGCCAACGTCCTGACTTTC; clone size: few; J gene: TRBJ2-6; D gene: NA; V gene: TRBV24-1
CDR3 protein: CASSLRNSDTQYF; CDR3 DNA: TGTGCCAGCAGCTTACGGAATTCGGATACGCAGTATTTT; clone size: few; J gene: TRBJ2-3; D gene: NA; V gene: TRBV11-3
CDR3 protein: CASRSAGNTGELFF; CDR3 DNA: TGTGCCAGCAGATCAGCGGGGAACACCGGGGAGCTGTTTTTT; clone size: NA; J gene: TRBJ2-2; D gene: NA; V gene: TRBV25-1
CDR3 protein: CASSQGPGLNTGELFF; CDR3 DNA: TGCGCCAGCAGCCAAGGTCCAGGGCTGAACACCGGGGAGCTGTTTTTT; clone size: NA; J gene: TRBJ2-2; D gene: NA; V gene: TRBV4-3